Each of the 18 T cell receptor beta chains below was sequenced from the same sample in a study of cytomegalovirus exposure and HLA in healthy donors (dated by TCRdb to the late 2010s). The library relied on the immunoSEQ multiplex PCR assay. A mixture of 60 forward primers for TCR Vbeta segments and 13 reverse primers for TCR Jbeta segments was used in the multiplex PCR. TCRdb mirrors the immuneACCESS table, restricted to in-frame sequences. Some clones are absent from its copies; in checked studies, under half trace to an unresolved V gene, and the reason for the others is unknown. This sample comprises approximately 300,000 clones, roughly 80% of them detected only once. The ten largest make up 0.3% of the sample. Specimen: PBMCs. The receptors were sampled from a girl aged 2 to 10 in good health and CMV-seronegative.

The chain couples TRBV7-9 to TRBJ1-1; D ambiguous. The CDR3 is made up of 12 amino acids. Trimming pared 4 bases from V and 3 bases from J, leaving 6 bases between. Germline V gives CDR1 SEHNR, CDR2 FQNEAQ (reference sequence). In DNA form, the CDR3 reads TGTGCCAGCAGCTCCGAGGACACTGAAGCTTTCTTT. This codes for CASSSEDTEAFF.

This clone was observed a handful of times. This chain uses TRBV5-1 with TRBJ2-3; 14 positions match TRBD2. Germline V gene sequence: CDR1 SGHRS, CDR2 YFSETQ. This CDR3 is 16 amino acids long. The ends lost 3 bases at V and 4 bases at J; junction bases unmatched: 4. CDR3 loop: CASSSGLAGVSDTQYF. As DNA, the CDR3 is TGCGCCAGCAGCTCGGGACTAGCGGGAGTTTCAGATACGCAGTATTTT. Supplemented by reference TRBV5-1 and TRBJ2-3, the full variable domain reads KAGVTQTPRYLIKTRGQQVTLSCSPISGHRSVSWYQQTPGQGLQFLFEYFSETQRNKGNFPGRFSGRQFSNSRSEMNVSTLELGDSALYLCASSSGLAGVSDTQYFGPGTRLTVL.

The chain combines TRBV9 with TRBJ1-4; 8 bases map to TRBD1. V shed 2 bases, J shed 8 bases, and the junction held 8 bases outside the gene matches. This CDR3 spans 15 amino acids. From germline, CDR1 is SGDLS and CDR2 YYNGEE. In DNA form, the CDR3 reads TGTGCCAGCAGCGTGACAGGGGTTTCGGGGGAAAAACTGTTTTTT. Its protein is CASSVTGVSGEKLFF.

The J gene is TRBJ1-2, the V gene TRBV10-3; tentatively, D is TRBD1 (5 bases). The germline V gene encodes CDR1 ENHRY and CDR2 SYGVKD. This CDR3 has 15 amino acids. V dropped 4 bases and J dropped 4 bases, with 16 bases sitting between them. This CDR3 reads CAISGRTRPPYGYTF. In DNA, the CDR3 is TGTGCCATCAGTGGTCGGACAAGGCCCCCCTATGGCTACACCTTC.

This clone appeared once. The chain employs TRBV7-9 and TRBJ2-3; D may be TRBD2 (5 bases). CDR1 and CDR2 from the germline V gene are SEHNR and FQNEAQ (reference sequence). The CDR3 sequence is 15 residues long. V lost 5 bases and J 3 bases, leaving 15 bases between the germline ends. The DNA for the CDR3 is TGTGCCAGCAGCGAACTCGGGGTCACTACAGATACGCAGTATTTT. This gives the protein CASSELGVTTDTQYF.

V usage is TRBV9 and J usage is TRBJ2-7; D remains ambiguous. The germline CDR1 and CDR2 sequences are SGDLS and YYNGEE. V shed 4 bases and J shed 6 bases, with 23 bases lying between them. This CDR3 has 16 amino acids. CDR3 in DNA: TGTGCCAGCAGCCCTGGCTCATATGTATATTCGCCCGAGCAGTACTTC. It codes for CASSPGSYVYSPEQYF.

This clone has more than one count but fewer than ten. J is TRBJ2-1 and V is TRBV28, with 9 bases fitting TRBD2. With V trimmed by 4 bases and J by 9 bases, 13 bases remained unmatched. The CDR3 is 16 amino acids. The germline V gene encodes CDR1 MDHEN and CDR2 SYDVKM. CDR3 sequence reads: CASSSSRRGGRSEQFF. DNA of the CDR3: TGTGCCAGCAGTTCGTCACGGCGGGGGGGCCGTAGTGAGCAGTTCTTC.

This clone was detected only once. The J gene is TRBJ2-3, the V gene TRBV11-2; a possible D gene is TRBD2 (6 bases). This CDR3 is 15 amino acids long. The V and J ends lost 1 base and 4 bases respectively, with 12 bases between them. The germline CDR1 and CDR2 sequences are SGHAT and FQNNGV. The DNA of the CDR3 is TGTGCCAGCAGCTTAGGGCTAAGACTAGCAGATACGCAGTATTTT. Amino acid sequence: CASSLGLRLADTQYF.

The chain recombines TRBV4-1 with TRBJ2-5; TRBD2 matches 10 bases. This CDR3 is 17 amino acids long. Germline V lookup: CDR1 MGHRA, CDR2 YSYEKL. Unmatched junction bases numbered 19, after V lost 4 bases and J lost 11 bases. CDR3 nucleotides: TGCGCCAGCAGCCTACTTTGGAGACTAGCGGGTTTCGGGGAGCAGTACTTC. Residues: CASSLLWRLAGFGEQYF.

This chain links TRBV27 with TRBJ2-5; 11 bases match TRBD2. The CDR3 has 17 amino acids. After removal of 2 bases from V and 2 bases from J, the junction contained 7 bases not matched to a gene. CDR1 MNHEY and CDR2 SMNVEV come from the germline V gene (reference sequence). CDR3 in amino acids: CASSLPGLAGRQETQYF. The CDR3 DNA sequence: TGTGCCAGCAGTTTACCAGGACTAGCGGGCCGGCAAGAGACCCAGTACTTC.

As DNA, the CDR3 is TGTGCCAGCAGGCCGGGACACGCCGGAAACACCATATATTTT. Translating gives CASRPGHAGNTIYF. This sequence joins TRBV27 and TRBJ1-3, with a possible D match to TRBD1 (6 bases). V gave up 6 bases and J gave up 4 bases, with 13 bases separating them. Per germline, CDR1 MNHEY and CDR2 SMNVEV (reference sequence). The CDR3 is 14 amino acids.

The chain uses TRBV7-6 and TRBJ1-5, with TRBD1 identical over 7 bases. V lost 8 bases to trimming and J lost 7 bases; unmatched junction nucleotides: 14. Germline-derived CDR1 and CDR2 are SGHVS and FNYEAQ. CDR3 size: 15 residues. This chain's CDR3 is CASARDSSPPQPQHF. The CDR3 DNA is TGTGCCAGCGCACGGGACAGTTCCCCCCCACAGCCCCAGCATTTT.

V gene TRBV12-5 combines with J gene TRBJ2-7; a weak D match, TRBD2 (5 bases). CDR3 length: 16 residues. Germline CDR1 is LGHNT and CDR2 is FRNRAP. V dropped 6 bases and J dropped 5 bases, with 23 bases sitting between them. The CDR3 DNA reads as TGTGCTAGTGGCCACGCGAAAGGGAGTTTGGACGACGAGCAGTACTTC. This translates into CASGHAKGSLDDEQYF. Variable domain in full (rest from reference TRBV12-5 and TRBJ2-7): DARVTQTPRHKVTEMGQEVTMRCQPILGHNTVFWYRQTMMQGLELLAYFRNRAPLDDSGMPKDRFSAEMPDATLATLKIQPSEPRDSAVYFCASGHAKGSLDDEQYFGPGTRLTVT.

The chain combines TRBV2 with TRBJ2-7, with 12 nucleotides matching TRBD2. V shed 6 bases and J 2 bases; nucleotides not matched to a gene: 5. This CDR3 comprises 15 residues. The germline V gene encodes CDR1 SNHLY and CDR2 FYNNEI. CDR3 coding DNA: TGTGCCAGCAGCCTCGGACTAGCGGGAACCTACGAGCAGTACTTC. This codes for CASSLGLAGTYEQYF.

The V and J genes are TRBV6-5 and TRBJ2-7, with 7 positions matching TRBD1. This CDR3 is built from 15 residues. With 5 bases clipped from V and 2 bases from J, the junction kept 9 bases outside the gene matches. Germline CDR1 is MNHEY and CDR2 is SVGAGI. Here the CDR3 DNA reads TGTGCCAGCAGTGCCCCGGACAGGCAGCCCTACGAGCAGTACTTC. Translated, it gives CASSAPDRQPYEQYF.

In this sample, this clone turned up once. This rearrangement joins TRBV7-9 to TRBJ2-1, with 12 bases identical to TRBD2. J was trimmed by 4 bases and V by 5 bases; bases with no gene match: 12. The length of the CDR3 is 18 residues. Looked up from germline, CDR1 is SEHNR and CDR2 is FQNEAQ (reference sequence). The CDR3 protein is CASSAYGLAGIPYNEQFF. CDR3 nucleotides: TGTGCCAGCAGCGCCTATGGACTAGCGGGGATACCGTACAATGAGCAGTTCTTC. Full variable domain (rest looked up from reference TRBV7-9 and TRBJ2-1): DTGVSQNPRHKITKRGQNVTFRCDPISEHNRLYWYRQTLGQGPEFLTYFQNEAQLEKSRLLSDRFSAERPKGSFSTLEIQRTEQGDSAMYLCASSAYGLAGIPYNEQFFGPGTRLTVL.

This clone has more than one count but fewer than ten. For the CDR3, the DNA is TGTGCCAGCAGCAGAACTAGCTACGAGCAGTACTTC. Its translation is CASSRTSYEQYF. The chain uses TRBV11-2 and TRBJ2-5; possible D gene TRBD2, 5 bases. The J call may be faulty, since TRBJ2-7 better matches the DNA end. The germline V gene encodes CDR1 SGHAT and CDR2 FQNNGV. The CDR3 runs to 12 residues.

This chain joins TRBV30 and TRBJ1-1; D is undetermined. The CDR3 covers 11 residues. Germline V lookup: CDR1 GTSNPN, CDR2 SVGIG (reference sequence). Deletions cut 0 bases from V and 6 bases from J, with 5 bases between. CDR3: CAWSVISEAFF. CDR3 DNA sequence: TGTGCCTGGAGTGTAATCTCTGAAGCTTTCTTT.